The following is a T cell receptor (beta chain) sequence with its context. This specimen comes from a study of blood T cell repertoires in COVID-19. Study overall: PBMCs, B-cell-depleted T cells, or T cells provided the cDNA or gDNA that made up the material.

TCRdb's table, derived via immunoSEQ multiplex PCR, lists solely in-frame clones and lacks some. Of roughly 400,000 clones in the sample, 91% were seen once. Participants spanned ages about 18 to 95 years and resided in 20 to 30 US areas. During the 2 weeks before they entered the study, exposed participants had met someone with a PCR-confirmed or clinician-diagnosed COVID-19 case. From germline, CDR1 is GTSNPN and CDR2 SVGIG (reference sequence). This CDR3 has 13 amino acids. V was cut by 5 bases and J by 4 bases, with 14 bases left in between. This sequence was found in a woman aged 40-49 years who had been exposed to COVID-19. Input material: PBMCs or T cells enriched from blood (not recorded which). The rearrangement joins TRBV30 to TRBJ2-5; D possibly corresponds to TRBD2 (6 bases). The DNA for the CDR3 is TGTGCCTGGCGGAGGGGAAAGGGAGAGACCCAGTACTTC. It translates to CAWRRGKGETQYF. Full variable domain (outside the CDR3, taken from reference TRBV30 and TRBJ2-5): SQTIHQWPATLVQPVGSPLSLECTVEGTSNPNLYWYRQAAGRGLQLLFYSVGIGQISSEVPQNLSASRPQDRQFILSSKKLLLSDSGFYLCAWRRGKGETQYFGPGTRLLVL.